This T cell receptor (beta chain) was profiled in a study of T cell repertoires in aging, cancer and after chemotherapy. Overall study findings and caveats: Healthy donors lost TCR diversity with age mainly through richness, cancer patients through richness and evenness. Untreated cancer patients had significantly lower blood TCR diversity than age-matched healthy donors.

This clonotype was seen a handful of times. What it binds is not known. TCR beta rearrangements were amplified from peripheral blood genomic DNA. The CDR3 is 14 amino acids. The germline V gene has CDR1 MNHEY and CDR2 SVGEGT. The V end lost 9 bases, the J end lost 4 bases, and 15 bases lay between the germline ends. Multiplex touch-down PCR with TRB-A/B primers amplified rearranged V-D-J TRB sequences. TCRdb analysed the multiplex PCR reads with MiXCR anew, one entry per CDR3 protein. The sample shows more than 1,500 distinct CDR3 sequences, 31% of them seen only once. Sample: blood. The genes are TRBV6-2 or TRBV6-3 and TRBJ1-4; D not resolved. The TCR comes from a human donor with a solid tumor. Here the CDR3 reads CARSRVTGNEKLFF. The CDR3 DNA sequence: TGTGCCAGATCCCGAGTCACGGGTAATGAAAAACTGTTTTTT.